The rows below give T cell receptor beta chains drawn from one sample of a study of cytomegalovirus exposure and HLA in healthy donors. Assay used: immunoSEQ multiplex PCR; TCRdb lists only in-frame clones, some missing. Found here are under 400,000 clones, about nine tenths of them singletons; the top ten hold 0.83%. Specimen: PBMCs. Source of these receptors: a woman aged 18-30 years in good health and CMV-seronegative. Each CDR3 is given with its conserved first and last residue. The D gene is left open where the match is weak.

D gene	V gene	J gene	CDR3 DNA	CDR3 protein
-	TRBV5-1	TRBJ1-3	TGCGCCAGCAGCCTGGCGCCTGGGGAGGACACCATATATTTT	CASSLAPGEDTIYF
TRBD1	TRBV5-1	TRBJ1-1	TGCGCCAGCAGCTTTGACAGGGATGGCTCGAACACTGAAGCTTTCTTT	CASSFDRDGSNTEAFF
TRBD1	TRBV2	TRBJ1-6	TGTGCCAGCAGTGAAGCGCTTCCGACAGGGGTTCTCCCCCTCCACTTT	CASSEALPTGVLPLHF
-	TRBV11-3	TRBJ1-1	TGTGCCAGCAGCTTAAGTTGGCGGGACACTGAAGCTTTCTTT	CASSLSWRDTEAFF
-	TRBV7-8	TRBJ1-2	TGTGCCAGCAGCTTAGTACAGGGAGGGTTTGACTATGGCTACACCTTC	CASSLVQGGFDYGYTF
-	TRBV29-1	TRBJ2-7	TGCAGCGTTGAAGATCCGGGCTCACCGGGGTACGAGCAGTACTTC	CSVEDPGSPGYEQYF
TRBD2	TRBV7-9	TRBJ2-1	TGTGCCAGCAGCTTCCCTAGCGGGAGGACCTACAATGAGCAGTTCTTC	CASSFPSGRTYNEQFF
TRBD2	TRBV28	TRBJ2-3	TGTGCCAGCAGTGGGACTAGCGGGAGAGGTTTTACAGATACGCAGTATTTT	CASSGTSGRGFTDTQYF
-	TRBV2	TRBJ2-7	TGTGCCAGCCGGGGTGTTGAGCAGTACTTC	CASRGVEQYF
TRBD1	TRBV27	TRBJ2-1	TGTGCCAGTTTTCCTACTCCCGGGACAGGGGTTGAGCAGTTCTTC	CASFPTPGTGVEQFF
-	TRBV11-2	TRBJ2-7	TGTGCCAGCAGCTTAGTAGAGGGCCGTTACCCCTACGAGCAGTACTTC	CASSLVEGRYPYEQYF
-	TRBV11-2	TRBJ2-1	TGTGCCAGCAGCTGGGGGCGGGAGCAGTTCTTC	CASSWGREQFF